Below are 13 T cell receptor beta chains sequenced from a single sample in a study of T cell responses to AZD1222 COVID-19 vaccine. Data came from immunoSEQ multiplex PCR; TCRdb stores just in-frame clones and leaves some out. The data hold 90,000 to 120,000 clones, with around 91% observed a single time. The sequenced sample was peripheral blood, obtained on day 0 of AZD1222 vaccination. Source of these receptors: an adult in good health.

The CDR3 loop reads CASSFWGLTNTGELFF. The CDR3 coding sequence is TGTGCCAGCAGCTTTTGGGGGTTAACGAACACCGGGGAGCTGTTTTTT. This chain links TRBV7-2 with TRBJ2-2; D may match TRBD1 or TRBD2 (5 bases each). The V end lost 3 bases, the J end lost 0 bases, and 11 bases lay between the germline ends. Germline V gene lookup returns CDR1 SGHTA and CDR2 FQGNSA. CDR3 length: 16 amino acids.

CDR3 in amino acids: CASSSRQGAFEQYF. The DNA for the CDR3 is TGTGCCAGCAGCTCTCGACAGGGGGCGTTCGAGCAGTACTTC. The chain is built from TRBV7-2 and TRBJ2-7; 10 nucleotides agree with TRBD1. CDR1 and CDR2 (germline): SGHTA, FQGNSA. This CDR3 is 14 amino acids long. Trimming removed 4 bases from V and 6 bases from J; junction bases left unmatched: 6. Drawing the rest from reference TRBV7-2 and TRBJ2-7, the complete variable domain is GAGVSQSPSNKVTEKGKDVELRCDPISGHTALYWYRQSLGQGLEFLIYFQGNSAPDKSGLPSDRFSAERTGGSVSTLTIQRTQQEDSAVYLCASSSRQGAFEQYFGPGTRLTVT.

The chain carries TRBV11-2 and TRBJ1-3, with D perhaps TRBD1 (6 bases). Per germline, CDR1 SGHAT and CDR2 FQNNGV. The CDR3 sequence is 16 residues long. V was shortened by 2 bases and J by 4 bases, with 15 bases between the two germline ends. CDR3 sequence: CASSLWQGSSGNTIYF. In DNA form, the CDR3 reads TGTGCCAGCAGCTTATGGCAGGGGTCATCGGGAAACACCATATATTTT. The variable domain in full, completed from reference TRBV11-2 and TRBJ1-3, reads EAGVAQSPRYKIIEKRQSVAFWCNPISGHATLYWYQQILGQGPKLLIQFQNNGVVDDSQLPKDRFSAERLKGVDSTLKIQPAKLEDSAVYLCASSLWQGSSGNTIYFGEGSWLTVV.

V gene TRBV21-1 combines with J gene TRBJ1-6. TRBV21-1 is termed a pseudogene. CDR3 size: 15 residues. CDR3: CASSPYRLLNSPLHF. The CDR3 region has the DNA TGTGCCAGCAGCCCCTATCGACTGCTTAATTCACCCCTCCACTTT.

The chain combines TRBV7-8 with TRBJ2-2; D is undetermined. The CDR3 sequence is 16 residues long. Germline V gene lookup returns CDR1 SGHVS and CDR2 FQNEAQ. The germline V and J ends were trimmed by 6 bases and 1 base, with 15 bases remaining between them. The CDR3, as DNA: TGTGCCAGCAGTTTATCGACATCAGGGAACACCGGGGAGCTGTTTTTT. Protein product: CASSLSTSGNTGELFF.

This clone was observed a few times. This chain connects TRBV5-5 to TRBJ1-2, with 7 bases lining up with TRBD1. The CDR3 loop spans 15 amino acids. Germline assignment: CDR1 SGHKS and CDR2 YYEKEE (reference sequence). Losses at the gene ends were 4 bases for V and 3 bases for J; bases not matched to a gene: 9. CDR3: CASSPGQNRDYGYTF. The CDR3 coding sequence is TGTGCCAGCAGCCCGGGACAGAATCGGGACTATGGCTACACCTTC.

V usage is TRBV15 and J usage is TRBJ1-2; no reliable D call. From germline, CDR1 is LNHNV and CDR2 YYDKDF (reference sequence). CDR3 size: 14 residues. V was trimmed by 0 bases and J by 5 bases, leaving 10 bases between them. CDR3: CATSRDWAGYGYTF. DNA of the CDR3: TGTGCCACCAGCAGAGATTGGGCCGGGTATGGCTACACCTTC.

The chain employs TRBV12-3 or TRBV12-4 and TRBJ1-1; the D is unclear. The CDR3 spans 12 residues. The V end was cut by 3 bases, the J end by 5 bases, with 7 bases between. As DNA, the CDR3 is TGTGCCAGCAGTTTGAAAGGGACTGAAGCTTTCTTT. Residues: CASSLKGTEAFF.

V and J are TRBV11-2 and TRBJ1-1; D ambiguous. Germline V gene data show CDR1 as SGHAT and CDR2 as FQNNGV. The CDR3 has 13 residues. V shed 0 bases and J shed 4 bases, with 6 bases lying between them. CDR3 bases: TGTGCCAGCAGCTTAGAGGGTGTCACTGAAGCTTTCTTT. Translated, it gives CASSLEGVTEAFF.

V and J are TRBV5-8 and TRBJ1-2, with 8 bases matching TRBD1. The CDR3 has 19 residues. Germline V gene lookup returns CDR1 SGHTS and CDR2 YDEGEE. V shed 3 bases, J shed 0 bases, and the junction held 16 bases outside the gene matches. The CDR3 loop is CASSSISSDRGLPNYGYTF. In DNA, the CDR3 is TGTGCCAGCAGCTCAATTTCGTCCGACAGGGGTTTACCTAACTATGGCTACACCTTC.

The chain is built from TRBV5-1 and TRBJ2-5, with TRBD1 identical over 9 bases. Germline CDR1 is SGHRS and CDR2 is YFSETQ. The CDR3 sequence is 13 residues long. J lost 6 bases, V lost 4 bases, and 4 bases had no gene match. CDR3 DNA: TGCGCCAGCAGCGCGGGACAGGGTCAGACCCAGTACTTC. This codes for CASSAGQGQTQYF.

The chain recombines TRBV18 with TRBJ1-4; 7 bases are shared with TRBD1. Germline loops: CDR1 KGHSH, CDR2 LQKENI. This CDR3 is built from 16 residues. With V trimmed by 3 bases and J by 5 bases, 9 bases remained unmatched. DNA for the CDR3: TGTGCCAGCTCACCGAGGAAGACAGGGTTAAATGAAAAACTGTTTTTT. Its protein product is CASSPRKTGLNEKLFF. The full variable domain, with the rest looked up from reference TRBV18 and TRBJ1-4, is NAGVMQNPRHLVRRRGQEARLRCSPMKGHSHVYWYRQLPEEGLKFMVYLQKENIIDESGMPKERFSAEFPKEGPSILRIQQVVRGDSAAYFCASSPRKTGLNEKLFFGSGTQLSVL.

The chain is built from TRBV5-6 and TRBJ1-1; 10 nucleotides line up with TRBD1. Trimming at V came to 5 bases and at J to 0 bases, leaving 10 bases not matched to a gene. Looked up from germline, CDR1 is SGHDT and CDR2 is YYEEEE. The CDR3 length is 17 residues. CDR3 sequence (DNA): TGTGCCAGCAGAAGAGCCGGGACAGGGGTTGTGAACACTGAAGCTTTCTTT. Translating gives CASRRAGTGVVNTEAFF.